The TCR beta chain under discussion was sequenced for a study of shared clonotypes between healthy human individuals. The assay was immunoSEQ multiplex PCR, and TCRdb's table has in-frame clones only and misses some. The table lists over a million clones, 70% to 80% of them singletons, with about 1.5% in the top ten. The CDR3 consists of 13 residues. Trimming took off 5 bases at V and 5 bases at J, with 13 bases between the two ends. Germline CDR1 and CDR2: SEHNR and FQNEAQ (reference sequence). Sequencing input: memory CD4+ T cells sorted from blood. The sample's subset: CD45RA-negative fraction. This TCR came from a man between 18 and 29 years old in good health. The chain has TRBV7-9 and TRBJ2-7, with D possibly called TRBD1 or TRBD2 (5 bases each). Here the CDR3 reads CASSEAGTHEQYF. For the CDR3, the DNA is TGTGCCAGCAGCGAAGCAGGGACCCACGAGCAGTACTTC.